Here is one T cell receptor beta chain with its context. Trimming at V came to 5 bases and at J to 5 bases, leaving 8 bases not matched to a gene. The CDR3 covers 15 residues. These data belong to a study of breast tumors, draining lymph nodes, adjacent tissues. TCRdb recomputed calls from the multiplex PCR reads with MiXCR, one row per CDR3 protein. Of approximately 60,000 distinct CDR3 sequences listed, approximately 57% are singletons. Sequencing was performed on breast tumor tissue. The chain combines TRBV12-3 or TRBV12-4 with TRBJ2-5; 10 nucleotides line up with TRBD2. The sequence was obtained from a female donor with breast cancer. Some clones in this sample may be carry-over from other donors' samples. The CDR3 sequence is CASSLQAGGRETQYF. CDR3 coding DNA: TGTGCCAGCAGTCTCCAAGCGGGAGGGCGTGAGACCCAGTACTTC.